The present entry profiles one TCR beta chain with its context. The clone's antigen remains unknown. Base qualities are not provided; no much larger clone lies one nucleotide away. The data derive from a study of a mutant IDH1 vaccine in newly diagnosed glioma listed by TCRdb under 2021. For context, the study as a whole: Of the approximately 35 treated patients, around 60% were male and about 38% were female, and the mean age was around 40 years. Longitudinal TCRB deep sequencing was performed for fewer than 30 treated patients wherever samples were available for exploratory analyses. Prior to enrollment, patients had been given standard therapy consisting of radiotherapy alone, temozolomide alone, or radiochemotherapy with temozolomide, with the combination given to most patients. Peripheral blood was drawn at six visits: V03 (baseline), V05, V07, V10, V12 and V13. Broader findings and caveats from the paper: Availability determined which PBMC samples were chosen for TCRB deep sequencing. The authors noted that analyses of patient blood samples could not be reproduced because of sample limitations. Immune responses induced by the vaccine were seen in 90% to 95% of patients across multiple MHC alleles. Pseudoprogression seemed to be unrelated to changes in the top peripheral T cell clonotypes found by TCRB sequencing.

The time point label, read with the paper, signifies: baseline, week 1 (first vaccination visit). The treatment or condition label, as the study defines it: pre-vaccination baseline after standard-of-care therapy. The donors had newly diagnosed IDH1-mutant astrocytomas of WHO grade 3 or 4 that showed loss of nuclear ATRX. The samples were drawn from NOA16, a multicentre, single-arm, open-label phase I trial in Germany that tested a mutant IDH1 peptide vaccine in humans for the first time. Blood drawn at visit V03 was used as the baseline sample for immunogenicity testing. The DNeasy Blood and Tissue Kit was used to extract genomic DNA from EDTA blood for TCRB sequencing. The library was prepared using the immunoSEQ multiplex PCR assay. The hsTCRB Kit was used according to the manufacturer's protocol to amplify rearranged TCR beta chain sequences. Sequencing of TCRB libraries was carried out on an Illumina MiSeq. As for the authors' bioinformatics: The kit vendor's proprietary platform handled demultiplexing, trimming and gene mapping. The immuneACCESS repertoire file appears here via TCRdb, limited to in-frame rearrangements. These files lack a portion of the clones; in checked studies, under half of the deficit traces to unresolved V genes, and the cause of the others is not known. D and trimming come from the DNA, and the V and J calls and clone size come from that table. For this sample the table gives 25,000 to 35,000 clones, of which 88% were detected only once. Around 5% of the sample rests with the top ten.

The sequenced sample was PBMCs, obtained from a glioma patient treated with radiotherapy, temozolomide or both. The TCR originated in a woman aged 40 to 50 with glioma.

The nucleotide sequence is given as TGTGCCAGCAGTTATGAGAGAACCAACTACACCTTC. Its translation reads: CASSYERTNYTF. The V and J segments used are TRBV6-6 and TRBJ1-2, with the D gene not confidently named. For CDR1 and CDR2, the germline V gene (reference sequence) lists MNHNY and SVGAGI. The CDR3 has 12 amino acids, counting the end cysteine and phenylalanine. The CDR3 DNA has 36 bases and is translated from base 1. The V end loses 3 bases and the J end loses 10 bases, and a stretch of 12 bases separates them.